The 2 T cell receptor beta chains below were found in one sample sequenced in a study of metastatic and nonmetastatic thyroid tumors. TCRdb re-clonotyped the PCR reads via MiXCR. The table includes 84,000 or so clones, roughly 8.6% detected once. Not a single patient had been given any form of treatment at any point before undergoing thyroid surgery. The sequencing input was blood. These receptors were taken from a female donor with papillary thyroid cancer or a benign thyroid nodule (not recorded which). Some clones in this sample may be carry-over from other donors' samples.

This clone was seen at least ten times. The gene calls are TRBV4-1 and TRBJ2-7, with D maybe TRBD2 (6 bases). Germline values: CDR1 MGHRA, CDR2 YSYEKL. The CDR3 spans 15 residues. Deletions cut 4 bases from V and 3 bases from J, with 16 bases between. The CDR3 region has the DNA TGCGCCAGCAGCCCCGCCGGCGGGGTGGGCTACGAGCAGTACTTC. Translated: CASSPAGGVGYEQYF.

This clone was counted between two and nine times. The CDR3 DNA reads as TGTGCCAGCAGCCAAGAACGGGGGATGCAATTAGGCACAGATACGCAGTATTTT. This encodes CASSQERGMQLGTDTQYF. The chain links TRBV3-1 to TRBJ2-3; weak D call: TRBD2 (6 bases). The length of the CDR3 is 18 residues. Trimming shortened V by 0 bases and J by 1 base, and 17 bases separated the two germline ends. Germline CDR1 and CDR2: LGHDT and YNNKEL (reference sequence).